This entry describes one T cell receptor (beta chain). Antigen unknown. The sample comes from a study of cytomegalovirus exposure and HLA in healthy donors. From germline, CDR1 is SGHNT and CDR2 YYREEE (reference sequence). CDR3 size: 16 residues. The PCR made use of 60 Vbeta and 13 Jbeta primers. Per the original methods: Per a later analysis, the number of unique TCR beta chains was some 80 million, of which around 9.9 million were shared. Using immunoSEQ multiplex PCR, the repertoire was profiled, and TCRdb retains in-frame clones only, with some absent. V and J calls plus clone size are reproduced from that table; the DNA served to infer D and trimming. The table lists 150,000 or so clones, 80% to 85% of them singletons. Whole-study findings and limits: Fewer N-insertions than the 666-donor mean were reportedly shown by an Asian-associated ancestry cluster in a later analysis. According to the study, about 180 TCR beta chains were cytomegalovirus-associated.

V gene TRBV5-4 combines with J gene TRBJ2-5, with D possibly being TRBD2 (6 bases). The DNA end favors TRBJ2-7, so the J call may be wrong. The TCR originated in a man in his late teens or twenties in good health and CMV-seronegative. Material: PBMCs. CDR3 amino acids: CASSLDATSVVYEQYF. The CDR3 coding sequence is TGTGCCAGCAGCTTGGACGCGACTAGTGTGGTTTACGAGCAGTACTTC.